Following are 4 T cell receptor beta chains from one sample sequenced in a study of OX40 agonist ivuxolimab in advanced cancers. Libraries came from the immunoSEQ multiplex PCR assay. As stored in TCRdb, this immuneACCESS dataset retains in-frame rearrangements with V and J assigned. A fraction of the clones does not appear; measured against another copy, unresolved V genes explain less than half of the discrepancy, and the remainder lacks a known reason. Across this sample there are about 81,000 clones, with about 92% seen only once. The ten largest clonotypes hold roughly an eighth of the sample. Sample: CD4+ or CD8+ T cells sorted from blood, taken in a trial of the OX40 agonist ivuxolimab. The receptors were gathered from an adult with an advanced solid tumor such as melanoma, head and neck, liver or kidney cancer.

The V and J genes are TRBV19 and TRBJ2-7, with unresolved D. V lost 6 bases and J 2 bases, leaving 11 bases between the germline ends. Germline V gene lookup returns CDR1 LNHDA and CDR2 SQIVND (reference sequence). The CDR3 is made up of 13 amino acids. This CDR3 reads CASSPGVPYEQYF. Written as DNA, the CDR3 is TGTGCCAGTAGCCCAGGCGTACCCTACGAGCAGTACTTC. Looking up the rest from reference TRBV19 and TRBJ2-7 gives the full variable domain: DGGITQSPKYLFRKEGQNVTLSCEQNLNHDAMYWYRQDPGQGLRLIYYSQIVNDFQKGDIAEGYSVSREKKESFPLTVTSAQKNPTAFYLCASSPGVPYEQYFGPGTRLTVT.

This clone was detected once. This CDR3 reads CASSFGGRGIYNEQFF. CDR3 nucleotide sequence: TGTGCCAGCAGTTTCGGGGGGCGGGGTATATACAATGAGCAGTTCTTC. The chain is built from TRBV27 and TRBJ2-1; the D gene is possibly TRBD2 (7 bases). Trimming took 3 bases from V and 4 from J, leaving 16 bases between them. The germline V gene encodes CDR1 MNHEY and CDR2 SMNVEV (reference sequence). The CDR3 is made up of 16 amino acids.

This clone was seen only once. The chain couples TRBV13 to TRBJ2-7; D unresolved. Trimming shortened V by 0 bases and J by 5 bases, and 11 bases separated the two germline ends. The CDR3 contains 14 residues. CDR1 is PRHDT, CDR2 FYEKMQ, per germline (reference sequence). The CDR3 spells CASSLGGSKDEQYF. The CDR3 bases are TGTGCCAGCAGCTTAGGCGGTTCCAAGGACGAGCAGTACTTC.

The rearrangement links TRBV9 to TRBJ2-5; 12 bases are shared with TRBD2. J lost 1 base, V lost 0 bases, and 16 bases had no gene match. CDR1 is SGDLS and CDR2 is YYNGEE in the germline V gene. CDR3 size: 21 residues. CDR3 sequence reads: CASSVVAAASGRAMIQETQYF. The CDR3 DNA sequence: TGTGCCAGCAGCGTAGTAGCGGCTGCTAGCGGGAGGGCCATGATCCAAGAGACCCAGTACTTC.